This T cell receptor (beta chain) was observed in a study of cytomegalovirus exposure and HLA in healthy donors. Generated by immunoSEQ multiplex PCR, the TCRdb table keeps only in-frame clones and is missing some. Of some 110,000 clones in the sample, 86% were seen once. General study findings and limits: The study labeled 164 TCR beta chains cytomegalovirus-associated. Confirmation was obtained in vitro that a few CMV-associated chains are specific for CMV antigens. Reported results showed that the classifier diagnosed cytomegalovirus status with high specificity and sensitivity.

In regard to this clone: The antigen remains undetermined.

The CDR3 has 15 amino acids. Trimming took 9 bases from V and 4 from J, leaving 22 bases between them. Germline-derived CDR1 and CDR2 are SGHRS and YFSETQ. The TCR comes from a young man in good health and CMV-seronegative. V is TRBV5-1 and J is TRBJ1-1, with D uncertain. Sample: PBMCs. CDR3 DNA sequence: TGCGCCACCTCCCCGGAGGGCGGGTGGATCACTGAAGCTTTCTTT. Protein sequence: CATSPEGGWITEAFF. Full variable domain (remainder filled in from reference TRBV5-1 and TRBJ1-1): KAGVTQTPRYLIKTRGQQVTLSCSPISGHRSVSWYQQTPGQGLQFLFEYFSETQRNKGNFPGRFSGRQFSNSRSEMNVSTLELGDSALYLCATSPEGGWITEAFFGQGTRLTVV.